Listed below are T cell receptor beta chains from one sample, sequenced in a study of blood T cell repertoires in COVID-19. This table comes from immunoSEQ multiplex PCR, and its TCRdb copy is limited to in-frame clones, with some not included. The sample has 25,000 to 40,000 clones, about 92% seen once. What was sequenced was peripheral blood. These receptors all stem from a man in his sixties or seventies with active or convalescent COVID-19. The CDR3 runs from the conserved cysteine through the conserved F or W. A D gene is named only where the DNA matches it firmly. Size values are once, few and many counts, or a class for expanded clones, and some rows have none.

d_gene	v_gene	abundance	j_gene	CDR3nt	CDR3aa
.	TRBV5-1	.	TRBJ2-5	TGCGCCAGCAGCTTGGAAGATAGCCAAGGAGAGACCCAGTACTTC	CASSLEDSQGETQYF
TRBD1	TRBV9	.	TRBJ2-3	TGTGCCAGCAGCGGGCTTGGACAGGGAAGCACAGATACGCAGTATTTT	CASSGLGQGSTDTQYF
TRBD1	TRBV4-2	.	TRBJ1-4	TGTGCCAGCAGCCGCTACAGGGGAACTAATGAAAAACTGTTTTTT	CASSRYRGTNEKLFF
.	TRBV19	.	TRBJ1-5	TGTGCCAGTAGTATTGAGCGGCGGCCCCAGCATTTT	CASSIERRPQHF
.	TRBV18	.	TRBJ1-2	TGTGCCAGCTCACCCCAAACGGACAGCTATGGCTACACCTTC	CASSPQTDSYGYTF
TRBD1	TRBV19	.	TRBJ2-7	TGTGCCAGTAGTATACGGTCCTACAGGGGATATTGGGACGAGCAGTACTTC	CASSIRSYRGYWDEQYF
.	TRBV12-3/TRBV12-4	.	TRBJ1-2	TGTGCCAGCAGGCCGACAGAGACCTATGGCTACACCTTC	CASRPTETYGYTF
.	TRBV24-1	.	TRBJ1-1	TGTGCCACCAGTGATTTTACCGGTAAAGCTTTCTTT	CATSDFTGKAFF
TRBD1	TRBV27	.	TRBJ1-1	TGTGCCAGCAACTATAGGGGGCGAAACACTGAAGCTTTCTTT	CASNYRGRNTEAFF
.	TRBV5-1	.	TRBJ1-4	TGCGCCAGCAGCCCAGGGCGGGGTGGCGAAAAACTGTTTTTT	CASSPGRGGEKLFF
TRBD1	TRBV28	.	TRBJ2-1	TGTGCCAGCAGTTCCCAGGGACAGGGATACAATGAGCAGTTCTTC	CASSSQGQGYNEQFF
.	TRBV19	.	TRBJ1-2	TGTGCCAGTAGTATTCGGCAGGGCCTCAACTATGGCTACACCTTC	CASSIRQGLNYGYTF
.	TRBV4-1	.	TRBJ1-6	TGCGCCAGCAGCCAGTGGGAGATCCGAAATTCACCCCTCCACTTT	CASSQWEIRNSPLHF
TRBD2	TRBV30	.	TRBJ2-3	TGTGCCTGGGCGAGGGGACTAGCAGTAGACACGCAGTATTTT	CAWARGLAVDTQYF
TRBD1	TRBV28	.	TRBJ1-5	TGTGCCAGCAGTTTAGCGGACAGGGAGGGACCCCAGCATTTT	CASSLADREGPQHF
.	TRBV12-3/TRBV12-4	.	TRBJ1-5	TGTGCCAGCAGTTTGGAGGGAGTACAGCCCCAGCATTTT	CASSLEGVQPQHF
.	TRBV5-1	.	TRBJ1-1	TGCGCCAGCAGCGCTGGAGGGGGGGCGGCGAACACTGAAGCTTTCTTT	CASSAGGGAANTEAFF
.	TRBV18	.	TRBJ1-6	TGTGCCAGCTCATTGGACAGTTTATTCACTAATTCACCCCTCCACTTT	CASSLDSLFTNSPLHF
TRBD2	TRBV7-2	.	TRBJ2-5	TGTGCCAGCAGTCCTAGCGGGGGGCGAGGAGAGACCCAGTACTTC	CASSPSGGRGETQYF
TRBD2	TRBV5-1	.	TRBJ2-7	TGCGCCAGCAGCCGAGGGACTAGCGGGACTCAATCCTACGAGCAGTACTTC	CASSRGTSGTQSYEQYF
.	TRBV6-1	.	TRBJ2-6	TGTGCCAGCAGTGAAGCCATCAGGGGCCGTGGGGCCAACGTCCTGACTTTC	CASSEAIRGRGANVLTF
.	TRBV7-9	.	TRBJ1-1	TGTGCCAGCAGCCCGAGCGGGGGAAGAACTGAAGCTTTCTTT	CASSPSGGRTEAFF
.	TRBV7-9	.	TRBJ2-1	TGTGCCAGCAGCTTAATTGGCCGAAATGAGCAGTTCTTC	CASSLIGRNEQFF
.	TRBV15	.	TRBJ1-6	TGTGCCACCAGCAGAGATCTGGGGCAGCTTAATTCACCCCTCCACTTT	CATSRDLGQLNSPLHF
TRBD1	TRBV19	.	TRBJ1-1	TGTGCCAGTAGTTGGGGGACAGGGTCGGGCACTGAAGCTTTCTTT	CASSWGTGSGTEAFF
.	TRBV5-1	.	TRBJ1-1	TGCGCCAGCAAACCGGGTCCCGGCACTGAAGCTTTCTTT	CASKPGPGTEAFF
.	TRBV6-6	.	TRBJ2-7	TGTGCCACCGCGGACAGCTCCTACGAGCAGTACTTC	CATADSSYEQYF
.	TRBV30	.	TRBJ1-1	TGTGCCTGGAGTGTACAGAGGGGGACTGAAGCTTTCTTT	CAWSVQRGTEAFF
.	TRBV7-9	.	TRBJ1-5	TGTGCCAGCAGCGGAGGTCGACCCGGTCAGCCCCAGCATTTT	CASSGGRPGQPQHF
.	TRBV21-1	.	TRBJ1-1	TGTGCCAGCAGCAAAGCGACAGATGAAGCTTTCTTT	CASSKATDEAFF
TRBD2	TRBV15	.	TRBJ2-3	TGTGCCACCAGCAGTGGACTAGCGGGGATCACAGATACGCAGTATTTT	CATSSGLAGITDTQYF
TRBD2	TRBV11-2	.	TRBJ2-5	TGTGCCAGCAGCTCCTCCCGAGCGGGGGGGGTGACCCAGTACTTC	CASSSSRAGGVTQYF
.	TRBV28	.	TRBJ1-4	TGTGCCAGCACCACAAGGGGTCGGCAGACTGGGTTTTTT	CASTTRGRQTGFF
.	TRBV28	.	TRBJ1-1	TGTGCCAGCAGCCAGCCTGGGGGGGACACTGAAGCTTTCTTT	CASSQPGGDTEAFF
.	TRBV13	.	TRBJ1-2	TGTGCCAGCAGCTTAGAGGACAGAGCTAACTATGGCTACACCTTC	CASSLEDRANYGYTF
.	TRBV10-3	.	TRBJ1-1	TGTGCCATCAGTGTCGGTGGCACTGAAGCTTTCTTT	CAISVGGTEAFF
TRBD1	TRBV2	.	TRBJ1-1	TGTGCCAGCACCGCCGGGACAGGGCAGAACACTGAAGCTTTCTTT	CASTAGTGQNTEAFF
.	TRBV5-1	.	TRBJ2-7	TGCGCCAGCAGCTTGGGACAGGGAGGCTACGAGCAGTACTTC	CASSLGQGGYEQYF
.	TRBV5-1	.	TRBJ1-6	TGCGCCAGCAGCTCAACGGGACTCCTGGGAGATTCACCCCTCCACTTT	CASSSTGLLGDSPLHF
.	TRBV18	once	TRBJ2-7	TGTGCCACCCGCCGGGGGACAGCCTCCTACGAGCAGTACTTC	CATRRGTASYEQYF
.	TRBV18	.	TRBJ1-5	TGTGCCAGCTCACCGGCAAGCGATCAGCCCCAGCATTTT	CASSPASDQPQHF
TRBD1	TRBV12-5	once	TRBJ2-5	TGTGCTAGTGGTACGGACAGGGATAGGGAGACCCAGTACTTC	CASGTDRDRETQYF
.	TRBV11-2	.	TRBJ1-4	TGTGCCAGCGCGGGAGGGGTTAATGAAAAACTGTTTTTT	CASAGGVNEKLFF
TRBD1	TRBV28	.	TRBJ1-1	TGTGCCAGCAGTCCCCGGACAGGGATGAACACTGAAGCTTTCTTT	CASSPRTGMNTEAFF
TRBD1	TRBV5-1	once	TRBJ1-1	TGCGCCAGCAGCTCTGGACAGGGATCGAGGACTGAAGCTTTCTTT	CASSSGQGSRTEAFF
.	TRBV7-9	.	TRBJ1-6	TGTGCCAGCAGCCTCACAGGGCCATCGGATTCACCCCTCCACTTT	CASSLTGPSDSPLHF
.	TRBV29-1	once	TRBJ1-3	TGCAGCGTTGAAAAGCAGGCTGGAAACACCATATATTTT	CSVEKQAGNTIYF
TRBD1	TRBV28	.	TRBJ1-2	TGTGCCAGCAGTTTAAGGGGGCCCTATGGCTACACCTTC	CASSLRGPYGYTF
.	TRBV4-2	.	TRBJ1-2	TGTGCCAGCAGCCAAGATACGTACGGGGGTGGCTATGGCTACACCTTC	CASSQDTYGGGYGYTF
TRBD1	TRBV28	.	TRBJ1-1	TGTGCCAGCAGTGCCAACAGGGGGCCCTCGGCTGAAGCTTTCTTT	CASSANRGPSAEAFF
.	TRBV6-1	few	TRBJ2-7	TGTGCCAGCAGTGAAACGGGGATAGGCGAGCAGTACTTC	CASSETGIGEQYF
.	TRBV9	.	TRBJ1-6	TGTGCCAGCAGCGCAGAGGGAGTTGGTAATTCACCCCTCCACTTT	CASSAEGVGNSPLHF
.	TRBV2	.	TRBJ2-2	TGTGCCAGCGTTTGGACAGCAAACACCGGGGAGCTGTTTTTT	CASVWTANTGELFF
TRBD1	TRBV5-4	.	TRBJ2-2	TGTGCCAGCAGCCTCGGGACAGGGTTGAGCGGGGAGCTGTTTTTT	CASSLGTGLSGELFF
TRBD2	TRBV18	.	TRBJ2-1	TGTGCCAGCTCACCTGGACTAGGCCGCAATGAGCAGTTCTTC	CASSPGLGRNEQFF
TRBD1	TRBV5-1	.	TRBJ1-3	TGCGCCAGCAGCGCCACAGGGGATGTCGGAAACACCATATATTTT	CASSATGDVGNTIYF
.	TRBV7-2	.	TRBJ2-1	TGTGCCAGCAGCTTAACCGGGGGTGAGCAGTTCTTC	CASSLTGGEQFF
.	TRBV6-2/TRBV6-3	few	TRBJ2-5	TGTGCCAGCAGTTATCGTATCGTCAGGGAGACCCAGTACTTC	CASSYRIVRETQYF
TRBD1	TRBV25-1	.	TRBJ2-7	TGTGCCAGCAGTGGGGGACAGGGCTACGAGCAGTACTTC	CASSGGQGYEQYF